Presented here are 23 T cell receptor beta chains from one specimen sequenced in a study of shared clonotypes between healthy human individuals. The repertoire was sequenced with immunoSEQ multiplex PCR; TCRdb's copy has only in-frame clones and lacks some. The sample lists about a million clones; approximately 80% were seen once. The sample consisted of memory CD4+ T cells from PBMCs. Indicated subset: CD45RA-negative fraction. The source of these receptors is a man between 18 and 35 years old in good health. Some clones in this sample may be carry-over from other donors' samples.

Details on this clone: Other DNA sequences from this sample encode an identical CDR3 as well. The chain uses TRBV7-2 and TRBJ1-2; no clear D. Trimming pared 1 base from V and 3 bases from J, leaving 6 bases between. This CDR3 is 13 amino acids long. CDR1 and CDR2 (germline): SGHTA, FQGNSA. CDR3 sequence: CASSLGHDYGYTF. The CDR3 nucleotides read TGTGCCAGCAGCTTAGGCCACGACTATGGCTACACCTTC.

The chain uses TRBV5-6 and TRBJ2-7; D is possibly TRBD2 (6 bases). Trimming stripped 1 base from V and 7 bases from J, with 9 bases between. This CDR3 has 12 amino acids. Germline V gene sequence: CDR1 SGHDT, CDR2 YYEEEE. The CDR3 coding sequence is TGTGCCAGCAGCTTGATGCGGGGTGAGCAGTACTTC. Its translation is CASSLMRGEQYF.

A single count supports this clone. V is TRBV5-1 and J is TRBJ2-5; D is possibly TRBD2 (5 bases). V was cut by 0 bases and J by 4 bases, with 13 bases left in between. The germline V gene has CDR1 SGHRS and CDR2 YFSETQ. There are 15 residues in the CDR3. The CDR3 region has the DNA TGCGCCAGCAGCTTGGGGCTAGGAGGTCGAGAGACCCAGTACTTC. As protein: CASSLGLGGRETQYF.

The gene calls are TRBV7-3 and TRBJ2-1; 9 bases are a match to TRBD2. In germline, CDR1 is SGHTA, CDR2 FQGTGA. This CDR3 region has 17 residues. V was clipped by 5 bases and J by 3 bases; unmatched bases: 11. DNA for the CDR3: TGTGCCAGCAGCCCCTGGGCGGGAGGGCCCAGCTACAATGAGCAGTTCTTC. Its translation is CASSPWAGGPSYNEQFF.

The rearrangement joins TRBV7-6 to TRBJ2-7, with 7 positions matching TRBD2. CDR3 length: 17 residues. Germline lookup yields CDR1 SGHVS and CDR2 FNYEAQ. After removal of 1 base from V and 6 bases from J, the junction contained 15 bases not matched to a gene. The CDR3 sequence is CASSLGRDYILTGEQYF. In nucleotides, the CDR3 is TGTGCCAGCAGCTTAGGCCGGGACTATATTCTGACGGGCGAGCAGTACTTC.

The chain couples TRBV5-4 to TRBJ2-3; the D call may be TRBD1 or TRBD2 (5 bases each). CDR1 is SGHNT, CDR2 YYREEE, per germline (reference sequence). The ends were cut back, 6 bases at V and 2 bases at J, with 13 bases in the middle. This CDR3 comprises 14 residues. In DNA, the CDR3 is TGTGCCAGCAAATGGGGACCAGACACAGATACGCAGTATTTT. It is translated as CASKWGPDTDTQYF.

The chain is built from TRBV7-2 and TRBJ2-1; no firm D call. CDR3 length: 14 amino acids. Germline CDR1 reads SGHTA; CDR2 reads FQGNSA. Deletions cut 0 bases from V and 6 bases from J, with 9 bases between. CDR3 residues: CASSLAGFLNEQFF. Here the CDR3 DNA reads TGTGCCAGCAGCTTAGCGGGGTTCCTCAATGAGCAGTTCTTC.

The chain links TRBV5-1 to TRBJ2-2; tentatively, D is TRBD2 (5 bases). Germline CDR1 reads SGHRS; CDR2 reads YFSETQ. V lost 4 bases to trimming and J lost 1 base, with 11 bases between them. The CDR3 has 15 amino acids. CDR3 in amino acids: CASSASLGNTGELFF. Here the CDR3 DNA reads TGCGCCAGCAGCGCCTCACTAGGGAACACCGGGGAGCTGTTTTTT.

J is TRBJ1-1 and V is TRBV5-1; TRBD1 matches at 9 bases. Germline assignment: CDR1 SGHRS and CDR2 YFSETQ. Trimming removed 1 base from V and 4 bases from J; junction bases left unmatched: 5. The length of the CDR3 is 15 residues. CDR3 sequence: CASSLIGTGTTEAFF. The DNA for the CDR3 is TGCGCCAGCAGCTTGATCGGGACAGGGACCACTGAAGCTTTCTTT.

The gene calls are TRBV28 and TRBJ2-1; D gene ambiguous. Trimming pared 3 bases from V and 11 bases from J, leaving 8 bases between. The CDR3 contains 11 residues. Per germline, CDR1 MDHEN and CDR2 SYDVKM. The CDR3 spells CASSLSGKQFF. The CDR3 coding sequence is TGTGCCAGCAGTTTGTCTGGTAAGCAGTTCTTC.

This rearrangement joins TRBV11-2 to TRBJ1-2; TRBD1 is a possible D gene (6 bases). The CDR3 is 17 residues long. Germline CDR1 SGHAT, CDR2 FQNNGV. Trimming pared 0 bases from V and 5 bases from J, leaving 19 bases between. The CDR3 is CASSLDRTRGREYGYTF. For the CDR3, the DNA is TGTGCCAGCAGCTTAGATAGGACGCGGGGGCGGGAATATGGCTACACCTTC.

The rearrangement joins TRBV27 to TRBJ2-3; tentatively, D is TRBD1 (5 bases). The CDR3 is made up of 15 amino acids. V lost 5 bases to trimming and J lost 0 bases, with 12 bases between them. Germline CDR1 MNHEY, CDR2 SMNVEV (reference sequence). CDR3 in DNA: TGTGCCAGCAGTCAGTTTAGACAGAGCACAGATACGCAGTATTTT. It translates to CASSQFRQSTDTQYF.

The rearrangement joins TRBV7-9 to TRBJ1-2; D gene ambiguous. The CDR3 extends over 15 amino acids. V lost 5 bases and J lost 2, with 15 bases in between. The germline gives CDR1 SEHNR, CDR2 FQNEAQ (reference sequence). Written as DNA, the CDR3 is TGTGCCAGCAGCCCAGTGGGGTTGGGGAACTATGGCTACACCTTC. Its protein is CASSPVGLGNYGYTF. Variable domain in full (rest from reference TRBV7-9 and TRBJ1-2): DTGVSQNPRHKITKRGQNVTFRCDPISEHNRLYWYRQTLGQGPEFLTYFQNEAQLEKSRLLSDRFSAERPKGSFSTLEIQRTEQGDSAMYLCASSPVGLGNYGYTFGSGTRLTVV.

The genes are TRBV5-1 and TRBJ2-2; tentatively, D is TRBD1 (6 bases). From germline, CDR1 is SGHRS and CDR2 YFSETQ. V was shortened by 5 bases and J by 1 base, with 9 bases between the two germline ends. The CDR3 is 14 amino acids. The CDR3 DNA reads TGCGCCAGCAGGTTACAGGGGAACACCGGGGAGCTGTTTTTT. Translating gives CASRLQGNTGELFF.

The genes are TRBV20-1 and TRBJ2-7; D is unresolved. V was clipped by 3 bases and J by 7 bases, with 10 bases between them. The CDR3 totals 11 residues. Germline V gene sequence: CDR1 DFQATT, CDR2 SNEGSKA (reference sequence). CDR3 DNA: TGCAGTGCTAGGAGCCTTAAAGAGCAGTACTTC. It yields the protein CSARSLKEQYF.

J is TRBJ2-4 and V is TRBV5-4, with D perhaps TRBD2 (5 bases). The length of the CDR3 is 13 residues. V dropped 0 bases and J dropped 9 bases, with 10 bases sitting between them. In germline, CDR1 is SGHNT, CDR2 YYREEE (reference sequence). The CDR3 sequence is CASSLGSVGIQYF. The CDR3, as DNA: TGTGCCAGCAGCTTGGGTAGCGTGGGCATTCAGTACTTC.

Many counts were recorded for this clone. The V and J genes are TRBV21-1 and TRBJ1-1. TRBV21-1 is annotated as a pseudogene. The length of the CDR3 is 16 residues. The CDR3 DNA reads as TGTGCCAGCAGCAAAGAGGGCGCGCTAGGGTCTTTCGAAGCTTTCTTT. This gives the protein CASSKEGALGSFEAFF.

This clone was observed a handful of times. This chain uses TRBV19 with TRBJ1-3; D may be TRBD1 (5 bases). Trimming took off 7 bases at V and 0 bases at J, with 19 bases between the two ends. Germline V lookup: CDR1 LNHDA, CDR2 SQIVND (reference sequence). The CDR3 runs to 17 residues. CDR3 sequence: CASKRVLDGHSGNTIYF. As DNA, the CDR3 is TGTGCCAGTAAGCGTGTTTTGGACGGACACTCTGGAAACACCATATATTTT.

CDR3 sequence (DNA): TGTGCCAGCTCACCGTACAGGGCGGGTGAGACTGAAGCTTTCTTT. Translating it yields CASSPYRAGETEAFF. The chain recombines TRBV18 with TRBJ1-1; possibly TRBD1 for D (6 bases). The CDR3 contains 15 residues. The V end lost 3 bases, the J end lost 5 bases, and 16 bases lay between the germline ends. The germline gives CDR1 KGHSH, CDR2 LQKENI.

This clone was observed a few times. As DNA, the CDR3 is TGTGCCAGCAGCCCATCACTAGTCACAGATACGCAGTATTTT. Its translation is CASSPSLVTDTQYF. The chain joins TRBV7-2 to TRBJ2-3, with D possibly TRBD2 on 5 matching bases. From germline, CDR1 is SGHTA and CDR2 FQGNSA. Trimming took 5 bases from V and 2 from J, leaving 11 bases between them. The CDR3 is made up of 14 amino acids. Together with reference TRBV7-2 and TRBJ2-3, the CDR3 gives the full variable domain: GAGVSQSPSNKVTEKGKDVELRCDPISGHTALYWYRQSLGQGLEFLIYFQGNSAPDKSGLPSDRFSAERTGGSVSTLTIQRTQQEDSAVYLCASSPSLVTDTQYFGPGTRLTVL.

The V call is TRBV5-4, the J call TRBJ2-2, with TRBD2 identical over 16 bases. The length of the CDR3 is 16 residues. V shed 3 bases and J 6 bases; nucleotides not matched to a gene: 2. Germline values: CDR1 SGHNT, CDR2 YYREEE (reference sequence). The CDR3, as DNA: TGTGCCAGCAGCTCAGGGACTAGCGGGAGGGCCGGGGAGCTGTTTTTT. Translation gives CASSSGTSGRAGELFF.

This clone was seen only a few times. Other nucleotide sequences from this sample produce the same CDR3. V is TRBV18 and J is TRBJ1-1, with 7 nucleotides matching TRBD1. In germline, CDR1 is KGHSH, CDR2 LQKENI. This CDR3 spans 15 amino acids. V lost 0 bases, J lost 1 base, and 2 bases stayed unmatched. CDR3 amino acids: CASSPPNRGNTEAFF. CDR3 DNA sequence: TGTGCCAGCTCACCACCAAACAGGGGGAACACTGAAGCTTTCTTT.

The CDR3 DNA reads TGTGCCAGCAGCTCGAATAGCGGGAGGCAAGAGACCCAGTACTTC. Amino acids: CASSSNSGRQETQYF. The gene calls are TRBV11-3 and TRBJ2-5, with TRBD2 identical over 10 bases. This CDR3 is 15 amino acids long. Germline V gene data show CDR1 as SGHNT and CDR2 as YENEEA. With 4 bases clipped from V and 2 bases from J, the junction kept 4 bases outside the gene matches.